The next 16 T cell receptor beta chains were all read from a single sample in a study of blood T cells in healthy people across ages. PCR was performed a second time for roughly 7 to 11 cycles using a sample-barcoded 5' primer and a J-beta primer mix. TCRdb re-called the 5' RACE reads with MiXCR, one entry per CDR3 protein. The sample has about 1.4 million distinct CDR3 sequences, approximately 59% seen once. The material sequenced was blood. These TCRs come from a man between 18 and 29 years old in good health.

The CDR3 DNA reads TGTGCCAGCAGCTCAAGAAGGACCGGGGAGCTGTTTTTT. Amino acids: CASSSRRTGELFF. J is TRBJ2-2 and V is TRBV11-2; D not certain. CDR1 and CDR2 (germline): SGHAT, FQNNGV. V lost 4 bases and J lost 5, with 8 bases in between. CDR3 length equals 13 residues.

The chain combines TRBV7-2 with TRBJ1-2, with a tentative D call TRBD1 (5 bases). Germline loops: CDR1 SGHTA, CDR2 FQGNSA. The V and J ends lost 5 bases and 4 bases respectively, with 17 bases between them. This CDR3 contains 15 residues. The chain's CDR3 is CASSRPGGVSYGYTF. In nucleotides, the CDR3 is TGTGCCAGCAGCCGCCCTGGAGGGGTCTCCTATGGCTACACCTTC.

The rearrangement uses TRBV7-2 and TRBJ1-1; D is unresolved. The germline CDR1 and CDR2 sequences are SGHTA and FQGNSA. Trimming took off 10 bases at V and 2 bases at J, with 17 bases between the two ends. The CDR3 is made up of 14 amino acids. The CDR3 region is CAKLCSTVNTEAFF. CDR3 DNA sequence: TGTGCCAAATTATGTTCCACAGTAAACACTGAAGCTTTCTTT.

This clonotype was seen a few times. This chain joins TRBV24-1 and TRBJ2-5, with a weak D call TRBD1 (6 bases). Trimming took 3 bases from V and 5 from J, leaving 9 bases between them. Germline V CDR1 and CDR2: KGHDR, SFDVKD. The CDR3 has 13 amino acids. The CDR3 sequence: CATSDPTGETQYF. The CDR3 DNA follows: TGTGCCACCAGTGATCCCACAGGGGAGACCCAGTACTTC.

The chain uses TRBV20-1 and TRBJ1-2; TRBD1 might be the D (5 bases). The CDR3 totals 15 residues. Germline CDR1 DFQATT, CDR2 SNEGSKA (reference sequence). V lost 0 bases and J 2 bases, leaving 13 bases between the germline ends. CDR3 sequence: CSARDGDGENYGYTF. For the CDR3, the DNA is TGCAGTGCTAGAGATGGGGACGGGGAAAACTATGGCTACACCTTC.

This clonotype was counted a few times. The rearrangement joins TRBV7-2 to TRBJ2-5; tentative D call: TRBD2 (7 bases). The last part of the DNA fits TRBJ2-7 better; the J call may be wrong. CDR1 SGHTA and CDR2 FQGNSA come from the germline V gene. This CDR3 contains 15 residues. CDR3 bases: TGTGCCAGCAGCTTAGCGTTCGGGGGGCGCGACGAGCAGTACTTC. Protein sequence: CASSLAFGGRDEQYF.

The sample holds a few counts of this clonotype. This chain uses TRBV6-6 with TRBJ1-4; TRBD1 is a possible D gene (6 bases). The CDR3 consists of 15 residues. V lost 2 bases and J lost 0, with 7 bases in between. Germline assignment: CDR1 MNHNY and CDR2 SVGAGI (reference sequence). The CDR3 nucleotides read TGTGCCAGCAGTTACCAGGGGCCAACTAATGAAAAACTGTTTTTT. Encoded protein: CASSYQGPTNEKLFF.

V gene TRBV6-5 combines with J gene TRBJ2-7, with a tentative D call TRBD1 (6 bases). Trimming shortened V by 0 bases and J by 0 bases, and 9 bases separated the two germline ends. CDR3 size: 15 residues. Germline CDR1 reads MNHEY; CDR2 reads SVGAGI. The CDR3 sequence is CASSYSTGSSYEQYF. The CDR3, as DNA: TGTGCCAGCAGTTACTCGACAGGTTCCTCCTACGAGCAGTACTTC.

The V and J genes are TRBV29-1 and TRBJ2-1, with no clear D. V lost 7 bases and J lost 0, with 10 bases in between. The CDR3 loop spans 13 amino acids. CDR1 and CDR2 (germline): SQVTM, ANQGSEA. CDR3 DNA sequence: TGCAGCGGTGGCCCTAACTCCTACAATGAGCAGTTCTTC. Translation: CSGGPNSYNEQFF.

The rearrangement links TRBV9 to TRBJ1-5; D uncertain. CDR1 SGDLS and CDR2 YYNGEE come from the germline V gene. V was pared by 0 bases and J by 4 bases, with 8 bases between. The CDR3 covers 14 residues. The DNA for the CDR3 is TGTGCCAGCAGCGTAGACCTTGGAAATCAGCCCCAGCATTTT. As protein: CASSVDLGNQPQHF.

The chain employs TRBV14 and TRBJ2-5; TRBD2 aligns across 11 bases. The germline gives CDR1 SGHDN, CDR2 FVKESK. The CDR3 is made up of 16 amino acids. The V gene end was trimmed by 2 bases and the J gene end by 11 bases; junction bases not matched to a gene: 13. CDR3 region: CASSQPRLAGYNEQYF. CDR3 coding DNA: TGTGCCAGCAGCCAACCCAGACTAGCGGGGTACAATGAGCAGTACTTC.

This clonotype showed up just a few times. CDR3 nucleotides: TGTGCCAGCAGTTCCCCCCACGGCAGAGGGAGCGAGCAGTACTTC. This translates into CASSSPHGRGSEQYF. V and J are TRBV21-1 and TRBJ2-5; the DNA was not used to check the table's D call, TRBD1. Matching the DNA end better, TRBJ2-7 makes the J call doubtful. TRBV21-1 is tagged as a pseudogene. This CDR3 has 15 amino acids.

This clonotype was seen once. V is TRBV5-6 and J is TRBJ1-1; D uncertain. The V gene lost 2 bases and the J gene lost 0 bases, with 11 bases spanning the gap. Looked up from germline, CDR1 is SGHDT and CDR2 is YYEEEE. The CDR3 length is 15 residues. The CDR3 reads CASSFPVSLNTEAFF. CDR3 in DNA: TGTGCCAGCAGCTTCCCGGTCAGCTTGAACACTGAAGCTTTCTTT.

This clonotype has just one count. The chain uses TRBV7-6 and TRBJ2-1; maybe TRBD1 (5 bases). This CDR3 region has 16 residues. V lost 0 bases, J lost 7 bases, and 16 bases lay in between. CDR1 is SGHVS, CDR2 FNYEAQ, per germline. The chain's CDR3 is CASSLAGQGRYNEQFF. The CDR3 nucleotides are TGTGCCAGCAGCTTAGCCGGACAAGGACGGTATAATGAGCAGTTCTTC.

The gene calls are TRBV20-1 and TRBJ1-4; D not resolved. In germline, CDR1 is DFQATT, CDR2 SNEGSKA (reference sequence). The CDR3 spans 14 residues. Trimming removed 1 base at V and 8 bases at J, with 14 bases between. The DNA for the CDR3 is TGCAGTGCTAGAGTACCTTCAGGAGAAGAAAAACTGTTTTTT. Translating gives CSARVPSGEEKLFF.

CDR3 loop: CASSDPGTLLVQETQYF. DNA for the CDR3: TGCGCCAGCAGTGACCCGGGGACACTCCTAGTCCAAGAGACCCAGTACTTC. V usage is TRBV10-2 and J usage is TRBJ2-5; TRBD1 is a possible D gene (6 bases). The V end lost 3 bases, the J end lost 1 base, and 18 bases lay between the germline ends. Germline V lookup: CDR1 WSHSY, CDR2 SAAADI. CDR3 length equals 17 residues.